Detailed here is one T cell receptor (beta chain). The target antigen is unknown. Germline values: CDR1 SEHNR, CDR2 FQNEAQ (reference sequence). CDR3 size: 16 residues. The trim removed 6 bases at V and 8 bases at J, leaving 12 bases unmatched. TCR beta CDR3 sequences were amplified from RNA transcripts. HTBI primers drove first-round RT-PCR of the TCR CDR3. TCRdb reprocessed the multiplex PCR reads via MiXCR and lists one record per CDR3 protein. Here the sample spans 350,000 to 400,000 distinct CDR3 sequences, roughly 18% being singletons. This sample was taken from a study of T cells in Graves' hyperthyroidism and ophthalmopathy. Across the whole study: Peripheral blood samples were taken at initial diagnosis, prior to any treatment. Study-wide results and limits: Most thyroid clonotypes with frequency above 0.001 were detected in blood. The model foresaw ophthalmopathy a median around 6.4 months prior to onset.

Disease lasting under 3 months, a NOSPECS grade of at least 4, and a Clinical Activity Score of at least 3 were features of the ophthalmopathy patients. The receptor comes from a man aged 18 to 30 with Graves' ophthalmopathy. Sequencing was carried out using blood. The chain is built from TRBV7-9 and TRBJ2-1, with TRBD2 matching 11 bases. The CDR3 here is CASSRDSSGGKDEQFF. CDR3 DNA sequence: TGTGCCAGCAGTCGGGACTCTAGCGGGGGGAAGGATGAGCAGTTCTTC.